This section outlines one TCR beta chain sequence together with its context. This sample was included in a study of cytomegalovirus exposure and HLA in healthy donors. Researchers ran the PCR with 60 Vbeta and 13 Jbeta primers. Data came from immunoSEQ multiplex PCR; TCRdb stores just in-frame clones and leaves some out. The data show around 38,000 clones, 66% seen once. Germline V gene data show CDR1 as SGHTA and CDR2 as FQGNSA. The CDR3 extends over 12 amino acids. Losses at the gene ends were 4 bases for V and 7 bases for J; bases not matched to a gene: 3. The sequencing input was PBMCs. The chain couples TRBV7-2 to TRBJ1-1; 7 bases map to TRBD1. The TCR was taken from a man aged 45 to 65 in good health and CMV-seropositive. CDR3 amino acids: CASSSTGIEAFF. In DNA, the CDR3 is TGTGCCAGCAGCTCGACAGGGATTGAAGCTTTCTTT.